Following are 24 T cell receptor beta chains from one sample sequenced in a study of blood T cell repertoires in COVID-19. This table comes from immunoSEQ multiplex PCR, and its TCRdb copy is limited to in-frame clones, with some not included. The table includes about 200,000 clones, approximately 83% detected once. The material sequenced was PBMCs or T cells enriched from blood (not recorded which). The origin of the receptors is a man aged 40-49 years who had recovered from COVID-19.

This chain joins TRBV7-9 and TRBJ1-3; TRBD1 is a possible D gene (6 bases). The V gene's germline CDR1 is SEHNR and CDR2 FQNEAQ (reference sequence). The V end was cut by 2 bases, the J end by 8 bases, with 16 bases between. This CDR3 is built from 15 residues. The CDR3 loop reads CASSLLRGSEDTIYF. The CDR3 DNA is TGTGCCAGCAGCTTACTCAGGGGTTCAGAGGACACCATATATTTT.

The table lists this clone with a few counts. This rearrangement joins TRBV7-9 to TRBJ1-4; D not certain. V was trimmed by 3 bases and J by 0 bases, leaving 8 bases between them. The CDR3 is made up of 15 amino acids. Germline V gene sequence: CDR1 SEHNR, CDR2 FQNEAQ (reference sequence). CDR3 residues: CASSFGRATNEKLFF. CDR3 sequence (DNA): TGTGCCAGCAGCTTCGGGAGGGCAACTAATGAAAAACTGTTTTTT.

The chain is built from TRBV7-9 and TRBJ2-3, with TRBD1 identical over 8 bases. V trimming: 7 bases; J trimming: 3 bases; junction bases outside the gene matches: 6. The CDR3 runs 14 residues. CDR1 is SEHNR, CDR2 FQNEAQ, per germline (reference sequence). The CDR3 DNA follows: TGTGCCAGCACCGGACAGGGAGGAACAGATACGCAGTATTTT. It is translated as CASTGQGGTDTQYF.

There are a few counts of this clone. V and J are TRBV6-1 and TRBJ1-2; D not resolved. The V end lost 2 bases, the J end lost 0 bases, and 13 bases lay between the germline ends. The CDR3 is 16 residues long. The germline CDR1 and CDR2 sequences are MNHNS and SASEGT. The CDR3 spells CASSENEYGTNYGYTF. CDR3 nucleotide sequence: TGTGCCAGCAGTGAAAATGAGTATGGTACTAACTATGGCTACACCTTC.

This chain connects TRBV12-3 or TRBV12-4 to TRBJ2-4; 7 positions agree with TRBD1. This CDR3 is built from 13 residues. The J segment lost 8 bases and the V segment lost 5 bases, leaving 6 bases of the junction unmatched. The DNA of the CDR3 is TGTGCCAGCAGTGGATCCCAGGGGGACATTCAGTACTTC. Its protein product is CASSGSQGDIQYF.

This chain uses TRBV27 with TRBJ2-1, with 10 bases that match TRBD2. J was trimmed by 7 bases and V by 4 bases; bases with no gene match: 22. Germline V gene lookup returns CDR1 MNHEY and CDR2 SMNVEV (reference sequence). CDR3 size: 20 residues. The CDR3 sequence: CASSSRQGSGGAVGINEQFF. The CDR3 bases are TGTGCCAGCAGTTCTAGACAGGGAAGCGGGGGGGCCGTTGGTATAAATGAGCAGTTCTTC.

CDR3 coding DNA: TGTGCCAGCATGCCGGGACTAGCGGGGGGCGAGCAGTACTTC. Protein sequence: CASMPGLAGGEQYF. This rearrangement joins TRBV9 to TRBJ2-7; TRBD2 matches 15 bases. Germline CDR1 is SGDLS and CDR2 is YYNGEE. Trimming removed 6 bases from V and 6 bases from J; junction bases left unmatched: 4. The CDR3 extends over 14 amino acids. Supplemented by reference TRBV9 and TRBJ2-7, the full variable domain reads DSGVTQTPKHLITATGQRVTLRCSPRSGDLSVYWYQQSLDQGLQFLIQYYNGEERAKGNILERFSAQQFPDLHSELNLSSLELGDSALYFCASMPGLAGGEQYFGPGTRLTVT.

The CDR3 is CASGLGHSSDTQYF. CDR3 sequence (DNA): TGCGCCAGCGGTTTAGGACATAGCTCGGATACGCAGTATTTT. V usage is TRBV5-1 and J usage is TRBJ2-3, with a possible D match to TRBD1 (5 bases). V shed 7 bases and J shed 6 bases, with 18 bases lying between them. This CDR3 spans 14 amino acids. In germline, CDR1 is SGHRS, CDR2 YFSETQ.

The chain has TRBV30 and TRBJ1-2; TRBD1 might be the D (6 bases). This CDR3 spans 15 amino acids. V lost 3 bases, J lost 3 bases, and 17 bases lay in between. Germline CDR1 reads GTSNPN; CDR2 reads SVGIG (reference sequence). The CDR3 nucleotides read TGTGCCTGGAGCATCGACAGGATCTTGCACTATGGCTACACCTTC. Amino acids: CAWSIDRILHYGYTF.

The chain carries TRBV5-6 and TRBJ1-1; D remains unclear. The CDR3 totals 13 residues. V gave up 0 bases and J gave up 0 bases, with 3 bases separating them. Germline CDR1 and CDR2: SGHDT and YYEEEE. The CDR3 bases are TGTGCCAGCAGCTTGGCAGTGAACACTGAAGCTTTCTTT. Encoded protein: CASSLAVNTEAFF.

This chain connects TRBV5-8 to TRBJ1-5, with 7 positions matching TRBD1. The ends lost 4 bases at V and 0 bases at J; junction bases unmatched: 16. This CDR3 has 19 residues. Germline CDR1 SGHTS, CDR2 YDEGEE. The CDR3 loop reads CASSPLIISGGYSNQPQHF. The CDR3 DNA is TGTGCCAGCAGCCCACTGATTATATCAGGGGGATATAGCAATCAGCCCCAGCATTTT.

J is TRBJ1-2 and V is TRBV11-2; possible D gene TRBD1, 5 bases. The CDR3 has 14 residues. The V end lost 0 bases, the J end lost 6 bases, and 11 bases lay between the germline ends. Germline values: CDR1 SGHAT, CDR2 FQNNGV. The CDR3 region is CASSLEWGVHGYTF. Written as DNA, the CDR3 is TGTGCCAGCAGCTTAGAGTGGGGGGTACATGGCTACACCTTC.

CDR3 bases: TGTGCCAGCAGCATTGTCAGGGGGGAATCTGAAGCTTTCTTT. Translating gives CASSIVRGESEAFF. The rearrangement joins TRBV7-9 to TRBJ1-1; TRBD1 aligns across 7 bases. The CDR3 runs 14 residues. CDR1 is SEHNR, CDR2 FQNEAQ, per germline (reference sequence). V shed 5 bases, J shed 6 bases, and the junction held 9 bases outside the gene matches.

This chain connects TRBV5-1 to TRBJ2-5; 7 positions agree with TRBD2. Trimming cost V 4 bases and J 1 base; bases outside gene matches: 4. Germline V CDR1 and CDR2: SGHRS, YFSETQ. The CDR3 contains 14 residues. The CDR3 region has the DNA TGCGCCAGCAGCATCGGGACTACCCAAGAGACCCAGTACTTC. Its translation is CASSIGTTQETQYF.

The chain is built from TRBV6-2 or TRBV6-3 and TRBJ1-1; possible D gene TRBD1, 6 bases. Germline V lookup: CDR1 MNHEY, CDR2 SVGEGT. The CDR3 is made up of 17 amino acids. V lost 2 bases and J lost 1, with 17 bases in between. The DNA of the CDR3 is TGTGCCAGCAGTTACATAACGCTGGGACAAGAGAACACTGAAGCTTTCTTT. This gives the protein CASSYITLGQENTEAFF.

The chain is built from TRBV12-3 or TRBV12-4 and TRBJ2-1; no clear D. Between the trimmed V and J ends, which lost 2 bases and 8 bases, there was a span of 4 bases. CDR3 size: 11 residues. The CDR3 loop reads CASSLTYEQFF. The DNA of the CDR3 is TGTGCCAGCAGTTTAACTTATGAGCAGTTCTTC.

The CDR3 loop reads CASSRNGAGAYNEQFF. CDR3 DNA: TGCGCCAGCAGCCGAAACGGAGCGGGGGCCTACAATGAGCAGTTCTTC. The chain joins TRBV4-3 to TRBJ2-1, with 8 bases lining up with TRBD2. CDR1 is LGHNA, CDR2 YSLEER, per germline. The CDR3 is 16 residues long. With 4 bases clipped from V and 2 bases from J, the junction kept 7 bases outside the gene matches.

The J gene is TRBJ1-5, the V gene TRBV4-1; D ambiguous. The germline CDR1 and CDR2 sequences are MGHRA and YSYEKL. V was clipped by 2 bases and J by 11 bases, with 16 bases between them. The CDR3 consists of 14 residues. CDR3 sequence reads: CASSQMVGDEAQHF. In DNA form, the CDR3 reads TGCGCCAGCAGCCAAATGGTTGGTGATGAGGCCCAGCATTTT.

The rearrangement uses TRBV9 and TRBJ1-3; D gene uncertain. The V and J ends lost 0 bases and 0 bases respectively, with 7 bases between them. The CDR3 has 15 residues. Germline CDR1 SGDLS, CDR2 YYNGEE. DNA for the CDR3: TGTGCCAGCAGCGTAGGGCAGGCCTCTGGAAACACCATATATTTT. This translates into CASSVGQASGNTIYF.

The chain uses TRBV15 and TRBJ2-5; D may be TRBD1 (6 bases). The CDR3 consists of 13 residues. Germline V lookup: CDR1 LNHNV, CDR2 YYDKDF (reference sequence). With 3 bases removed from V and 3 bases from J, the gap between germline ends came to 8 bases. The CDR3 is CATSRGQEETQYF. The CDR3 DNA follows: TGTGCCACCAGCAGGGGACAAGAAGAGACCCAGTACTTC.

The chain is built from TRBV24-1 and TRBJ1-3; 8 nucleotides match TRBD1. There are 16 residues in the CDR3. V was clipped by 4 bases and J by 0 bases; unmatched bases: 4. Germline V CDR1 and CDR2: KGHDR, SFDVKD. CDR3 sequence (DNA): TGTGCCACCAGTGACCCGACAGGGGACTCTGGAAACACCATATATTTT. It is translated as CATSDPTGDSGNTIYF.

CDR3 region: CASSLSAGTGPATNEKLFF. CDR3 in DNA: TGTGCCAGCAGCTTAAGTGCAGGGACAGGCCCCGCAACTAATGAAAAACTGTTTTTT. This chain joins TRBV7-8 and TRBJ1-4; 8 bases agree with TRBD1. Per the germline V gene, CDR1 is SGHVS and CDR2 is FQNEAQ. The CDR3 consists of 19 residues. V dropped 2 bases and J dropped 0; count of bases not matched to a gene: 11. The full variable domain, in which reference TRBV7-8 and TRBJ1-4 provide the parts outside the CDR3, is GAGVSQSPRYKVAKRGQDVALRCDPISGHVSLFWYQQALGQGPEFLTYFQNEAQLDKSGLPSDRFFAERPEGSVSTLKIQRTQQEDSAVYLCASSLSAGTGPATNEKLFFGSGTQLSVL.

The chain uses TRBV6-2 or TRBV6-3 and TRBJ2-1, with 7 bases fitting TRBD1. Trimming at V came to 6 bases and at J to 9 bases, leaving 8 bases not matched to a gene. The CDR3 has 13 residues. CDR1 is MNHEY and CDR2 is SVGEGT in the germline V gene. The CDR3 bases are TGTGCCAGCAGCCAAGGGGGCATCGGTGAGCAGTTCTTC. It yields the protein CASSQGGIGEQFF.

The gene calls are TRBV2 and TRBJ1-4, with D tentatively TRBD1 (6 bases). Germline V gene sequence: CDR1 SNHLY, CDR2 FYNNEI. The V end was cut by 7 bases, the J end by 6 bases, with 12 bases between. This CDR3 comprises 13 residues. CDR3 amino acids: CASKGQRYEKLFF. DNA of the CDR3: TGTGCCAGCAAAGGACAGCGCTATGAAAAACTGTTTTTT. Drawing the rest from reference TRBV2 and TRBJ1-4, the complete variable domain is EPEVTQTPSHQVTQMGQEVILRCVPISNHLYFYWYRQILGQKVEFLVSFYNNEISEKSEIFDDQFSVERPDGSNFTLKIRSTKLEDSAMYFCASKGQRYEKLFFGSGTQLSVL.